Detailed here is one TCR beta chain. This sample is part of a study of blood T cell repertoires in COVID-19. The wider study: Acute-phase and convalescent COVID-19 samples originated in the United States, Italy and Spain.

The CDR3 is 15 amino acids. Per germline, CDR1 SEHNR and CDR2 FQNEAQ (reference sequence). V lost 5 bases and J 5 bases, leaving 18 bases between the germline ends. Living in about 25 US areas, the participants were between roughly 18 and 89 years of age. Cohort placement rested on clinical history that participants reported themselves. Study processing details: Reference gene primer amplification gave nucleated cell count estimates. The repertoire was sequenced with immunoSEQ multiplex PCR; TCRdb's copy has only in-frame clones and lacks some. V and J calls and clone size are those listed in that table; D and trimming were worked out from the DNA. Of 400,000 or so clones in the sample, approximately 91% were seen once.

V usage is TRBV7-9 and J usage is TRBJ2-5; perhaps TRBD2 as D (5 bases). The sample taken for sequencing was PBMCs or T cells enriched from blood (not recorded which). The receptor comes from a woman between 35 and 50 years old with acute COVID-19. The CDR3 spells CASSGNGVTTETQYF. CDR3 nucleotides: TGTGCCAGCAGCGGAAACGGGGTAACAACCGAGACCCAGTACTTC.